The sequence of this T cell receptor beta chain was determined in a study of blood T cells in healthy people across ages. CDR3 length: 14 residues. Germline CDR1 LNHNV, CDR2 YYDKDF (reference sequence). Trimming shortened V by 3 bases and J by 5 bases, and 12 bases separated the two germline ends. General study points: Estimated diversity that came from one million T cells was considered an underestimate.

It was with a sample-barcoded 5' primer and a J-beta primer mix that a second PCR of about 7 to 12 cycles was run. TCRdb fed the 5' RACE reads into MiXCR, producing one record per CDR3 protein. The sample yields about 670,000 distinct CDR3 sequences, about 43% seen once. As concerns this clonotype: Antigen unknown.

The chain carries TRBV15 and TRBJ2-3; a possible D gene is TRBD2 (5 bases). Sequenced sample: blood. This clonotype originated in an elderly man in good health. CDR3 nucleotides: TGTGCCACCAGCAGTGGCCGACTACTAGATACGCAGTATTTT. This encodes CATSSGRLLDTQYF.